This T cell receptor (beta chain) came from a study of post-analysis software for immune sequencing data. As for the study in general: Some patients lacked subtype; others had relapsing-remitting, secondary progressive or progressive-relapsing disease.

Overall study findings and caveats: Higher frequency in patients than in controls was seen for five TRBV segments, with TRBV5-6, TRBV5-1 and TRBV20-1 among them. Samples prepared in the same batch strongly co-clustered by F measure.

Included in the TCR beta cDNA libraries were unique molecular identifiers. TCRdb re-called the PCR reads with MiXCR, one entry per CDR3 protein. The sample gives about 820,000 distinct CDR3 sequences, about 57% of which show up once; about 4.8% is in the top ten. A word on this clonotype: Its antigen is unidentified.

Between the trimmed V and J ends, which lost 6 bases and 6 bases, there was a span of 24 bases. CDR3 length: 16 amino acids. This receptor was identified in a girl aged 10-17 years with multiple sclerosis. J is TRBJ2-7 and V is TRBV12-3 or TRBV12-4, with D perhaps matching TRBD1 (7 bases). Sequencing was done on a sample of blood. The CDR3 DNA sequence: TGTGCCAGCAGCACTGACAGGGACCGGGGGAGGACCGAGCAGTACTTC. Its translation: CASSTDRDRGRTEQYF.